These T cell receptor beta chains were read from a single sample in a study of cytomegalovirus exposure and HLA in healthy donors. Only in-frame clones appear in the TCRdb table, and some are missing; sequencing was by immunoSEQ multiplex PCR. The sample includes 100,000 to 150,000 clones, about 10% seen only once; the top ten take 4.5% to 5%. Sequences were obtained from PBMCs. The receptor set was obtained from a woman aged 18-29 years in good health and CMV-seropositive. CDR3s include the opening cysteine and the closing phenylalanine or tryptophan. Fields, in order: V gene, clone size, J gene, D gene, CDR3 protein, CDR3 DNA. D genes are given only for firm matches. Size is stated for part of the rows, as once, few or many counts, or as a class when the clone is expanded.

TRBV4-1,few,TRBJ2-1,TRBD2,CASRRTSGSHNEQFF,TGCGCCAGCAGACGGACTAGCGGGTCACACAATGAGCAGTTCTTC
TRBV5-1,NA,TRBJ2-1,TRBD2,CASSPGLAGGEQFF,TGCGCCAGCAGCCCAGGACTAGCGGGAGGGGAGCAGTTCTTC
TRBV6-5,few,TRBJ1-1,NA,CASSYSSVLTEAFF,TGTGCCAGCAGTTACTCATCGGTGTTGACTGAAGCTTTCTTT
TRBV4-1,NA,TRBJ2-7,TRBD2,CASSQRTSLVDEQYF,TGCGCCAGCAGCCAACGGACTAGTCTCGTCGACGAGCAGTACTTC
TRBV2,NA,TRBJ2-1,NA,CASSGQSSYNEQFF,TGTGCCAGCAGCGGACAGAGCTCCTACAATGAGCAGTTCTTC
TRBV19,few,TRBJ1-5,TRBD1,CASSTEGAGNQPQHF,TGTGCCAGTAGTACAGAGGGGGCGGGCAATCAGCCCCAGCATTTT
TRBV28,few,TRBJ1-2,NA,CASSESTGNNYGYTF,TGTGCCAGCAGTGAGTCGACCGGGAATAACTATGGCTACACCTTC
TRBV30,NA,TRBJ1-3,NA,CAWTRALYSGNTIYF,TGTGCCTGGACAAGAGCGCTCTACTCTGGAAACACCATATATTTT
TRBV6-6,NA,TRBJ1-2,NA,CASIGQPDGYTF,TGTGCCAGCATCGGACAGCCTGATGGCTACACCTTC
TRBV11-3,NA,TRBJ2-5,NA,CASGGVGGMETQYF,TGTGCCTCCGGTGGGGTGGGAGGAATGGAGACCCAGTACTTC
TRBV11-3,few,TRBJ2-6,TRBD1,CASSPGTGVNSGANVLTF,TGTGCCAGCAGCCCGGGGACAGGCGTCAACTCTGGGGCCAACGTCCTGACTTTC
TRBV18,few,TRBJ1-4,TRBD1,CASSTGTGDEKLFF,TGTGCCAGCTCTACCGGGACAGGGGATGAAAAACTGTTTTTT
TRBV6-6,few,TRBJ1-1,NA,CASTRGAMNTEAFF,TGTGCCAGCACTCGGGGGGCCATGAACACTGAAGCTTTCTTT
TRBV28,few,TRBJ1-2,NA,CASSLYVDSLGGGYTF,TGTGCCAGCAGTTTATATGTTGACAGCCTGGGTGGTGGCTACACCTTC
TRBV30,few,TRBJ2-1,NA,CAWSGARDKSYNEQFF,TGTGCCTGGAGTGGGGCAAGGGACAAGTCCTACAATGAGCAGTTCTTC
TRBV2,NA,TRBJ1-4,NA,CASRTQGSANEKLFF,TGTGCCAGCAGGACGCAGGGGTCGGCTAATGAAAAACTGTTTTTT
TRBV28,NA,TRBJ1-1,NA,CASSVTGVDTEAFF,TGTGCCAGCAGTGTGACGGGGGTCGACACTGAAGCTTTCTTT
TRBV27,few,TRBJ1-1,TRBD1,CASSLSRQGNTEAFF,TGTGCCAGCAGTCTAAGCCGACAGGGGAACACTGAAGCTTTCTTT
TRBV30,few,TRBJ1-1,NA,CAGQTPMNTEAFF,TGTGCCGGGCAAACACCGATGAACACTGAAGCTTTCTTT
TRBV5-1,few,TRBJ1-1,NA,CASSYRGTEAFF,TGCGCCAGCAGCTACCGGGGAACTGAAGCTTTCTTT
TRBV5-1,few,TRBJ2-7,TRBD2,CASSASSGLAYEQYF,TGCGCCAGCAGCGCCTCTAGCGGTCTTGCCTACGAGCAGTACTTC
TRBV29-1,NA,TRBJ2-1,TRBD2,CSVLAGSSYNEQFF,TGCAGCGTTCTAGCGGGATCCTCCTACAATGAGCAGTTCTTC
TRBV9,NA,TRBJ2-7,NA,CASSVDGRGTGEEQYF,TGTGCCAGCAGCGTAGACGGGAGAGGGACCGGGGAGGAGCAGTACTTC
TRBV4-1,few,TRBJ2-7,TRBD2,CASTLTGTNSDEQYF,TGCGCCAGCACCCTAACCGGGACTAATTCAGACGAGCAGTACTTC
TRBV30,few,TRBJ2-1,TRBD2,CAWRPGLAFHEQFF,TGTGCCTGGAGACCCGGACTAGCATTCCATGAGCAGTTCTTC
TRBV9,few,TRBJ2-3,NA,CASSVELTATRRDTQYF,TGTGCCAGCAGCGTAGAATTGACCGCCACCAGGAGGGATACGCAGTATTTT
TRBV6-6,NA,TRBJ1-5,NA,CASSYMGAQNF,TGTGCCAGCAGTTACATGGGAGCCCAGAATTTT
TRBV30,many,TRBJ2-7,NA,CAWSVQVWSGNSYEQYF,TGTGCCTGGAGTGTACAAGTTTGGTCGGGGAATAGTTACGAGCAGTACTTC
TRBV19,NA,TRBJ2-1,TRBD2,CASSIVGSGRHNEQFF,TGTGCCAGTAGTATAGTTGGTAGCGGGAGGCACAATGAGCAGTTCTTC
TRBV28,many,TRBJ2-1,TRBD2,CASSHQGLAGPHEQFF,TGTGCCAGCAGCCATCAGGGGCTAGCGGGCCCTCATGAGCAGTTCTTC
TRBV11-2,NA,TRBJ2-3,TRBD2,CASSLGRGGEGTDTQYF,TGTGCCAGCAGCCTAGGGCGGGGGGGAGAAGGGACAGATACGCAGTATTTT
TRBV5-1,NA,TRBJ2-3,TRBD2,CASSSGLAGTDTQYF,TGCGCCAGCAGCTCAGGACTAGCGGGGACAGATACGCAGTATTTT
TRBV4-2,few,TRBJ2-1,TRBD2,CASSRVSSGSYNEQFF,TGTGCCAGCAGCCGCGTATCTAGCGGGAGTTACAATGAGCAGTTCTTC
TRBV29-1,NA,TRBJ2-7,NA,CSTLQGYEQYF,TGCAGCACCCTACAGGGATACGAGCAGTACTTC
TRBV30,few,TRBJ1-1,NA,CAWRRNPKTEAFF,TGTGCCTGGAGGCGTAACCCAAAGACTGAAGCTTTCTTT
TRBV2,NA,TRBJ1-4,TRBD1,CASLWDRDEKLFF,TGTGCCAGCCTCTGGGACAGGGATGAAAAACTGTTTTTT
TRBV5-1,NA,TRBJ2-1,TRBD2,CASSLGSSGLGGEQFF,TGCGCCAGCAGCTTGGGTAGCTCGGGACTAGGGGGAGAGCAGTTCTTC
TRBV5-1,NA,TRBJ2-6,TRBD2,CASRTGLGGAGANVLTF,TGCGCCAGCAGGACCGGCCTGGGAGGGGCTGGGGCCAACGTCCTGACTTTC
TRBV9,few,TRBJ1-1,NA,CASSPGSDTEAFF,TGTGCCAGCAGCCCCGGGAGTGACACTGAAGCTTTCTTT
TRBV5-1,few,TRBJ2-1,TRBD2,CASSLAPAGGPDEQFF,TGCGCCAGCAGCTTGGCCCCGGCGGGAGGGCCCGATGAGCAGTTCTTC
TRBV18,NA,TRBJ1-1,TRBD1,CASSRRDSNTEAFF,TGTGCCAGCTCTCGAAGGGACAGTAACACTGAAGCTTTCTTT
TRBV7-9,NA,TRBJ2-5,NA,CASSYLERAGETQYF,TGTGCCAGCAGCTACCTGGAGCGGGCAGGGGAGACCCAGTACTTC
TRBV27,NA,TRBJ2-2,NA,CASRSGAGELFF,TGTGCCAGCAGATCAGGGGCCGGGGAGCTGTTTTTT
TRBV4-1,NA,TRBJ1-3,NA,CASSQIISPLSGNTIYF,TGCGCCAGCAGCCAAATTATTTCCCCTCTCTCTGGAAACACCATATATTTT
TRBV27,NA,TRBJ2-7,NA,CASSLSGGGEQYF,TGTGCCAGCAGTTTATCGGGGGGAGGCGAGCAGTACTTC
TRBV4-1,few,TRBJ2-2,NA,CASSQGQGGGELFF,TGCGCCAGCAGCCAGGGGCAGGGAGGCGGGGAGCTGTTTTTT
TRBV5-1,many,TRBJ2-6,NA,CASSQQGSGANVLTF,TGCGCCAGCAGCCAACAGGGCTCTGGGGCCAACGTCCTGACTTTC
TRBV19,NA,TRBJ1-2,NA,CASKKIGGHGYTF,TGTGCCAGTAAGAAGATCGGAGGACATGGCTACACCTTC